This TCR beta chain was captured by sequencing in a study of prognosis after radiotherapy for stage I lung cancer. CDR1 and CDR2 (germline): MRHNA, SNTAGT. The CDR3 is 15 residues long. Comment on this clonotype: One base separates it from a far larger clone, so it is likely a read error.

Amplification of the TCR beta CDR3 (from genomic DNA) was done by two-round multiplex PCR. Primers (each specific to one TRBV or TRBJ gene) were used in first-round PCR. One entry per CDR3 protein results from TCRdb running MiXCR on the multiplex PCR reads. This table holds roughly 38,000 distinct CDR3 sequences, around a quarter found once. The gene calls are TRBV6-4 and TRBJ2-6; perhaps TRBD1 as D (5 bases). Sequenced material: PBMCs, taken before or after stereotactic body radiation therapy (not recorded which). This TCR came from a donor over 45 with non-small cell lung cancer. This CDR3 is CATKPAESGANVLSF. In nucleotides, the CDR3 is TGTGCCACAAAACCCGCGGAATCTGGGGCCAACGTCCTGTCTTTC.